The clone carrying this T cell receptor beta chain was seen a handful of times. What it recognizes is unknown. CDR1 and CDR2 from the germline V gene are LNHDA and SQIVND (reference sequence). Trimming removed 4 bases from V and 3 bases from J; junction bases left unmatched: 3. The CDR3 loop spans 13 amino acids. Sample-barcoded 5' priming and a J-beta primer mix drove a second PCR of roughly 6 to 12 cycles. In TCRdb, the 5' RACE reads were re-called with MiXCR into one record per CDR3 protein. The profile shows some 640,000 distinct CDR3 sequences, around 31% of them singletons. The sample is drawn from a study of blood T cells in healthy people across ages. Study conclusions and caveats: Estimates of diversity drawn from one million T cells were considered underestimates.

The clonotype originates from an elderly woman in good health. The specimen was blood. This chain links TRBV19 with TRBJ2-7, with 7 bases aligning to TRBD1. The CDR3 sequence is CASSRGQLYEQYF. CDR3 in DNA: TGTGCCAGTAGTAGGGGACAGCTCTACGAGCAGTACTTC.